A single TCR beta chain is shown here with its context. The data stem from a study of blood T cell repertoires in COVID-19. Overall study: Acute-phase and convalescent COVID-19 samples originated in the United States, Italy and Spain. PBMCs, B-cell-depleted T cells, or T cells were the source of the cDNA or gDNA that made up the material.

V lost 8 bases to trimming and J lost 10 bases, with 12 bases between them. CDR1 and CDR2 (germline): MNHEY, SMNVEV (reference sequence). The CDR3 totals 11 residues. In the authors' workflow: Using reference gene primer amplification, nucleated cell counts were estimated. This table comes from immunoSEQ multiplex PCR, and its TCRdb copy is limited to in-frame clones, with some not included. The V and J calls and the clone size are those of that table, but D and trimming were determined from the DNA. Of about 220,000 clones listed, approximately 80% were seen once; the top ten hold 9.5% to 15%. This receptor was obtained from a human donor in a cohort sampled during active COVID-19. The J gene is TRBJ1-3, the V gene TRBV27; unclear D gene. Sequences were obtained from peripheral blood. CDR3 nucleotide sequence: TGTGCCAGCCCCTCCTTCGGGACCATATATTTT. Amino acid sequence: CASPSFGTIYF.